Listed below are T cell receptor beta chains from one sample, sequenced in a study of blood T cell repertoires in COVID-19. The assay was immunoSEQ multiplex PCR, and TCRdb's table has in-frame clones only and misses some. The sample consists of 150,000 to 200,000 clones, 80% to 90% of them appearing once. The sequenced sample consisted of peripheral blood. The receptors were gathered from an older woman with COVID-19, enrolled during active disease. The conserved cysteine and the conserved F or W are not part of the CDR3 here. The order of the fields is V gene, CDR3 protein.

>TRBV7-9
ASSFGDRGRSQPQH
>TRBV6-4
ASRRDSGTGELF
>TRBV5-5
ASSSGTSGRPNTGELF
>TRBV6-6
ASIVSGVRESPLH
>TRBV7-2
ASNPPTSGMGGELF
>TRBV9
ASSVAGTKTQPQH
>TRBV27
ASSLQAGRTEAF
>TRBV18
ASSPFVTSFTETQY
>TRBV6-2/TRBV6-3
ASSYSGSKYYEQY
>TRBV30
AWDLQGAQGQPQH